One and the same sample provided the 21 T cell receptor beta chains below, sequenced in a study of cytomegalovirus exposure and HLA in healthy donors. It was with 60 Vbeta and 13 Jbeta primers that the PCR ran. The assay was immunoSEQ multiplex PCR, and TCRdb's table has in-frame clones only and misses some. The sample lists about 37,000 clones; approximately 79% were seen once. Sequenced input: PBMCs. The receptors stem from a woman under 30 in good health and CMV-seropositive.

This clone turned up a few times. The V gene is TRBV6-6, the J gene TRBJ1-1; D may be TRBD1 (5 bases). This CDR3 has 16 amino acids. The V end lost 2 bases, the J end lost 4 bases, and 17 bases lay between the germline ends. Germline V CDR1 and CDR2: MNHNY, SVGAGI (reference sequence). This chain's CDR3 is CASSYEPWGEGTEAFF. The CDR3 nucleotides read TGTGCCAGCAGTTACGAGCCCTGGGGGGAGGGCACTGAAGCTTTCTTT.

The chain recombines TRBV23-1 with TRBJ2-3; 8 bases map to TRBD1. TRBV23-1 is known as an ORF, though its function is uncertain. CDR3 length equals 19 residues. The V segment lost 0 bases and the J segment 4 bases; nucleotides outside the gene matches: 15. CDR3 sequence (DNA): TGCGCCAGCAGTCAATCCTCCCCGACAGGGGCCGGGGGATCAGATACGCAGTATTTT. It encodes CASSQSSPTGAGGSDTQYF.

The chain links TRBV19 to TRBJ2-2; D is undetermined. The CDR3 has 13 residues. Looked up from germline, CDR1 is LNHDA and CDR2 is SQIVND (reference sequence). V gave up 11 bases and J gave up 0 bases, with 10 bases separating them. CDR3 sequence reads: CAGKTTNTGELFF. CDR3 in DNA: TGTGCCGGTAAAACTACGAACACCGGGGAGCTGTTTTTT.

The V and J genes are TRBV27 and TRBJ2-7, with TRBD1 matching 10 bases. The CDR3 has 14 amino acids. Germline-derived CDR1 and CDR2 are MNHEY and SMNVEV (reference sequence). V was clipped by 4 bases and J by 7 bases; unmatched bases: 7. The CDR3 DNA reads as TGTGCCAGCAGTTCCTCGGGACAGGGGATGGAGCAGTACTTC. The encoded protein is CASSSSGQGMEQYF.

The rearrangement links TRBV28 to TRBJ2-5, with TRBD1 matching 7 bases. The end of the DNA fits TRBJ2-7 better, so the J call may be wrong. CDR3 length: 14 amino acids. Germline V gives CDR1 MDHEN, CDR2 SYDVKM. The CDR3 protein is CASRLQGDSDEQYF. The DNA of the CDR3 is TGTGCCAGCAGGCTCCAGGGGGATTCCGACGAGCAGTACTTC.

The V and J genes are TRBV7-8 and TRBJ2-7, with 7 nucleotides matching TRBD1. The V and J ends lost 8 bases and 5 bases, in that order; junction bases with no gene match: 9. From germline, CDR1 is SGHVS and CDR2 FQNEAQ. This CDR3 spans 13 amino acids. The CDR3 sequence is CASVRDRRDEQYF. CDR3 in DNA: TGTGCCAGCGTACGGGACAGAAGGGACGAGCAGTACTTC.

The chain carries TRBV4-2 and TRBJ2-4; D gene ambiguous. Trimming cost V 5 bases and J 3 bases, with 8 bases left between them. The CDR3 runs to 13 residues. The germline V gene has CDR1 LGHNA and CDR2 YNFKEQ. The DNA of the CDR3 is TGTGCCAGCAGCGGGCAGTTCAAAAACATTCAGTACTTC. Encoded protein: CASSGQFKNIQYF.

The chain carries TRBV7-2 and TRBJ2-7, with D possibly TRBD2 on 6 matching bases. The germline CDR1 and CDR2 sequences are SGHTA and FQGNSA. The CDR3 length is 14 residues. V lost 1 base and J lost 3, with 10 bases in between. The CDR3 loop is CASSLGQGLYEQYF. The CDR3 DNA reads TGTGCCAGCAGCTTAGGGCAGGGACTCTACGAGCAGTACTTC. The full variable domain, rest sourced from reference TRBV7-2 and TRBJ2-7, is GAGVSQSPSNKVTEKGKDVELRCDPISGHTALYWYRQSLGQGLEFLIYFQGNSAPDKSGLPSDRFSAERTGGSVSTLTIQRTQQEDSAVYLCASSLGQGLYEQYFGPGTRLTVT.

The gene calls are TRBV19 and TRBJ1-5, with D maybe TRBD1 (5 bases). This CDR3 is 16 amino acids long. V was shortened by 1 base and J by 9 bases, with 19 bases between the two germline ends. Germline CDR1 reads LNHDA; CDR2 reads SQIVND (reference sequence). CDR3: CASSIGQGSTSGPQHF. CDR3 in DNA: TGTGCCAGTAGTATAGGGCAGGGCTCTACTTCGGGGCCCCAGCATTTT.

This clone was picked up a small number of times. V gene TRBV28 combines with J gene TRBJ2-3; 7 positions match TRBD2. CDR3 size: 16 residues. Trimming at V came to 6 bases and at J to 2 bases, leaving 11 bases not matched to a gene. In germline, CDR1 is MDHEN, CDR2 SYDVKM. This chain's CDR3 is CASSQDFGRNTDTQYF. CDR3 sequence (DNA): TGTGCCAGCAGCCAAGACTTCGGGAGGAACACAGATACGCAGTATTTT.

V usage is TRBV4-3 and J usage is TRBJ1-3; tentative D call: TRBD1 (5 bases). The germline V gene encodes CDR1 LGHNA and CDR2 YSLEER. Trimming removed 3 bases at V and 0 bases at J, with 9 bases between. This CDR3 comprises 15 residues. The DNA for the CDR3 is TGCGCCAGCAGCCAGGACGGGGGCTCTGGAAACACCATATATTTT. Residues: CASSQDGGSGNTIYF.

The rearrangement joins TRBV5-6 to TRBJ2-3; TRBD1 agrees at 8 bases. V trimming: 4 bases; J trimming: 1 base; junction bases outside the gene matches: 8. CDR3 length: 16 amino acids. The germline V gene has CDR1 SGHDT and CDR2 YYEEEE. The CDR3 nucleotides are TGTGCCAGCAGCACCGACAGGGGACCTCGCACAGATACGCAGTATTTT. Translation: CASSTDRGPRTDTQYF.

V is TRBV4-2 and J is TRBJ2-3, with TRBD2 matching 11 bases. V trimming: 5 bases; J trimming: 0 bases; junction bases outside the gene matches: 4. Germline CDR1 LGHNA, CDR2 YNFKEQ. The CDR3 loop spans 16 amino acids. CDR3 DNA: TGTGCCAGCAGCGTTGGGACTAGCGGTAGCACAGATACGCAGTATTTT. Its translation: CASSVGTSGSTDTQYF.

This clone was observed a handful of times. This chain connects TRBV5-4 to TRBJ2-3; TRBD2 aligns across 11 bases. Germline loops: CDR1 SGHNT, CDR2 YYREEE (reference sequence). The CDR3 spans 19 residues. V was pared by 3 bases and J by 0 bases, with 12 bases of the junction left unmatched. CDR3 sequence (DNA): TGTGCCAGCAGCTGGGGGGGGCTAGCGGGGGGTCGTAGCACAGATACGCAGTATTTT. Translated: CASSWGGLAGGRSTDTQYF. The complete variable domain, with remaining parts taken from reference TRBV5-4 and TRBJ2-3, reads ETGVTQSPTHLIKTRGQQVTLRCSSQSGHNTVSWYQQALGQGPQFIFQYYREEENGRGNFPPRFSGLQFPNYSSELNVNALELDDSALYLCASSWGGLAGGRSTDTQYFGPGTRLTVL.

This clone was detected only a few times. V usage is TRBV4-1 and J usage is TRBJ1-1; 8 nucleotides agree with TRBD1. This CDR3 comprises 15 residues. CDR1 is MGHRA, CDR2 YSYEKL, per germline. J lost 5 bases, V lost 5 bases, and 10 bases had no gene match. CDR3 sequence (DNA): TGCGCCAGCAGCATACACGACAGGGGTTGGACTGAAGCTTTCTTT. Its protein is CASSIHDRGWTEAFF.

As to this clone: Its ends do not fully match the called genes, so a read error is possible. The chain combines TRBV7-9 with TRBJ2-7, with 11 bases fitting TRBD2. This CDR3 is built from 14 residues. Germline CDR1 SEHNR, CDR2 FQNEAQ (reference sequence). The CDR3 is CSSSLALAGGEQYF. Written as DNA, the CDR3 is TGTTCCAGCAGCTTAGCGCTAGCGGGGGGCGAGCAGTACTTC.

The rearrangement links TRBV19 to TRBJ1-2; D is uncertain. Looked up from germline, CDR1 is LNHDA and CDR2 is SQIVND (reference sequence). Trimming removed 6 bases at V and 6 bases at J, with 17 bases between. This CDR3 comprises 14 residues. The CDR3 bases are TGTGCCAGTAGCGCTCTCGCGGGAATACATGGCTACACCTTC. This codes for CASSALAGIHGYTF.

A remark on this clone: The same CDR3 also results from other DNA sequences found in this sample. The chain employs TRBV5-8 and TRBJ1-5; tentative D call: TRBD1 (6 bases). Trimming cost V 4 bases and J 0 bases, with 11 bases left between them. The CDR3 is 15 residues long. In germline, CDR1 is SGHTS, CDR2 YDEGEE. The CDR3 nucleotides are TGTGCCAGCAGCCCGGGACAAAATAGCAATCAGCCCCAGCATTTT. Translating gives CASSPGQNSNQPQHF.

The chain recombines TRBV10-3 with TRBJ2-7, with a tentative D call TRBD1 (6 bases). This CDR3 has 16 residues. Trimming pared 3 bases from V and 2 bases from J, leaving 17 bases between. The V gene's germline CDR1 is ENHRY and CDR2 SYGVKD. CDR3 protein: CAISDTEQGPAYEQYF. As DNA, the CDR3 is TGTGCCATCAGTGATACGGAACAGGGCCCCGCCTACGAGCAGTACTTC.

Here the CDR3 reads CASSTGGDLGSQPQHF. The CDR3 bases are TGTGCCAGCAGCACAGGGGGTGATTTAGGGAGTCAGCCCCAGCATTTT. The V and J genes are TRBV9 and TRBJ1-5, with 8 nucleotides matching TRBD1. Unmatched junction bases numbered 12, after V lost 4 bases and J lost 6 bases. Germline V lookup: CDR1 SGDLS, CDR2 YYNGEE. This CDR3 comprises 16 residues.

Worth noting for this clone: Other DNA sequences from this sample encode an identical CDR3 as well. This chain links TRBV5-1 with TRBJ1-5, with 7 bases fitting TRBD1. This CDR3 comprises 16 residues. V lost 0 bases and J lost 1; bases outside the gene matches: 4. CDR1 is SGHRS and CDR2 is YFSETQ in the germline V gene. The CDR3 spells CASSLGSGGSNQPQHF. CDR3 in DNA: TGCGCCAGCAGCTTGGGGTCAGGGGGGAGCAATCAGCCCCAGCATTTT.